These 3 T cell receptor beta chains were all obtained from the same sample, sequenced in a study of cytomegalovirus exposure and HLA in healthy donors. The method was immunoSEQ multiplex PCR; TCRdb's version includes in-frame clones alone and lacks a portion of them. Of fewer than 400,000 clones listed, around 86% are singletons. Source material: PBMCs. These receptors were taken from a woman between 18 and 30 years old in good health and CMV-seronegative.

This clone was detected only once. Sequence at one end of the junction differs from germline and may be a read error. The chain recombines TRBV5-6 with TRBJ2-1; 12 bases fit TRBD1. Germline V gene lookup returns CDR1 SGHDT and CDR2 YYEEEE. The CDR3 sequence is 13 residues long. The CDR3 here is CASSTRDRGRGVF. The DNA of the CDR3 is TGTGCCAGCAGCACCCGGGACAGGGGGCGCGGGGTCTTC.

To note about this clone: Other DNA sequences in the sample encode the same CDR3. V gene TRBV29-1 combines with J gene TRBJ2-7; 9 bases line up with TRBD1. Germline V gives CDR1 SQVTM, CDR2 ANQGSEA. With 6 bases clipped from V and 2 bases from J, the junction kept 5 bases outside the gene matches. This CDR3 comprises 13 residues. The CDR3 spells CSVTGTGPYEQYF. DNA of the CDR3: TGCAGCGTCACCGGGACAGGGCCCTACGAGCAGTACTTC.

The chain recombines TRBV27 with TRBJ1-1; perhaps TRBD1 as D (6 bases). Germline CDR1 is MNHEY and CDR2 is SMNVEV (reference sequence). The CDR3 sequence is 17 residues long. Trimming left V 5 bases short and J 0 bases short, with 19 bases between. For the CDR3, the DNA is TGTGCCAGCAGTCCGCAACGCAAGACAGGTATGAACACTGAAGCTTTCTTT. Its translation: CASSPQRKTGMNTEAFF.